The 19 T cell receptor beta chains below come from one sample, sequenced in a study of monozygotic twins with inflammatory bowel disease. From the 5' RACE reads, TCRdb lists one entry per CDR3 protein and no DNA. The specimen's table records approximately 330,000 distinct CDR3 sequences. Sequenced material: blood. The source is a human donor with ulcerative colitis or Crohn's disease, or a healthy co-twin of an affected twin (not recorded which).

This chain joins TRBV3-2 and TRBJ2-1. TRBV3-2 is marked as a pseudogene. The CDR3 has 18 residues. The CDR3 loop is CASSQELEWGSSYNEQFF.

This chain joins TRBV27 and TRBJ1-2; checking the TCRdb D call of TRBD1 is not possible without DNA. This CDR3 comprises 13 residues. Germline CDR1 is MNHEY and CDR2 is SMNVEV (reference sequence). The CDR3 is CASSLYRDYGYTF.

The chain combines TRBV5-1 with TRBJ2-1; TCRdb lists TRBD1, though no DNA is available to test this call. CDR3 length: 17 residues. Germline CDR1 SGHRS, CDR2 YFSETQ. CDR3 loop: CASSLGPGRRSYNEQFF.

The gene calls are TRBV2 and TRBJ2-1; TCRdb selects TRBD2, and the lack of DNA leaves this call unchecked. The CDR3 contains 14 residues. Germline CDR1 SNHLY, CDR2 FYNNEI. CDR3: CASTEGLAGGEQFF.

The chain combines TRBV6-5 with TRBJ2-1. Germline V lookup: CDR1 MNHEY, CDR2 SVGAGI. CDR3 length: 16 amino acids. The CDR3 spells CASSSPGSYNGDEQFF.

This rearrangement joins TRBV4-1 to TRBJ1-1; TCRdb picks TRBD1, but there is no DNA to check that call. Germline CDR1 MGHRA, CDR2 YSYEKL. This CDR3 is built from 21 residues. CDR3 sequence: CASSQDPRQGTNRLRNTEAFF.

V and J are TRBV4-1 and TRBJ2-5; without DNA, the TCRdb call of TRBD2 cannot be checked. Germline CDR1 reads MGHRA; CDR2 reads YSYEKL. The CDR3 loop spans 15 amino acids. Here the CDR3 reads CASRQLAGEQETQYF.

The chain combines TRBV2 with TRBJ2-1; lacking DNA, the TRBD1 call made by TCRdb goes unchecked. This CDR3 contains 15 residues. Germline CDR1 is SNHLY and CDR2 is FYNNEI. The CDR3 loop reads CASSASRGPYNEQFF.

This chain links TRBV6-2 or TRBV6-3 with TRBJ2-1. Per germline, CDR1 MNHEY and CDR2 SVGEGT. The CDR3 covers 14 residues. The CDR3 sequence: CASNTMVMYNEQFF.

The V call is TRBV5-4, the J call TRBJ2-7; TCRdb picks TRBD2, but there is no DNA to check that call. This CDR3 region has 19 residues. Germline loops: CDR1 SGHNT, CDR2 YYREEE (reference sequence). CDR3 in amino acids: CASSLMVRASGSFIDEQYF.

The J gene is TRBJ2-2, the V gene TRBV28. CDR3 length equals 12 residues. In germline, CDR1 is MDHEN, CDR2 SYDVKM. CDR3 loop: CASSPTTGELFF.

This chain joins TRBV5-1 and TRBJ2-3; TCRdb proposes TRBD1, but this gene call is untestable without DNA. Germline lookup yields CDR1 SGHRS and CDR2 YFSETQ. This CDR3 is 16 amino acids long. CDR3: CASSLRGSQATDMQYF.

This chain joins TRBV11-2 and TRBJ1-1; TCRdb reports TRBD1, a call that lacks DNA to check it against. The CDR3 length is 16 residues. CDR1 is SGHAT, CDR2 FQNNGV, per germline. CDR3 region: CASSPDHGTGIPEAFF.

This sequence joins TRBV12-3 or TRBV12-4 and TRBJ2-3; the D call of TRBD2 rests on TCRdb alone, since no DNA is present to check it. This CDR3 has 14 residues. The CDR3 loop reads CANPSGRASDTQYF.

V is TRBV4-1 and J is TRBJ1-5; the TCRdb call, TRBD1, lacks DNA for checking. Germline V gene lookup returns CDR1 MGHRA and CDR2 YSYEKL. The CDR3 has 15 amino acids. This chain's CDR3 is CASSTISTGRQPQHF.

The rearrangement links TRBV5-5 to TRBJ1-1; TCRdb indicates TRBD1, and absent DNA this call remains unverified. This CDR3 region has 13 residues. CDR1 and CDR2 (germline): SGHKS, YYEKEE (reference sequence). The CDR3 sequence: CASSTGTEREAFF.

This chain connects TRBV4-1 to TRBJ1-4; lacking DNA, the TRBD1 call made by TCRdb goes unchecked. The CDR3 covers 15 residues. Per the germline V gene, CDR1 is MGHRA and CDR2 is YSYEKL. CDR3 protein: CASSPSGTDNEKLFF.

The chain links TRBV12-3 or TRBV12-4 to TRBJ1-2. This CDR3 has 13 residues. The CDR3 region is CASSSRGHYGYTF.

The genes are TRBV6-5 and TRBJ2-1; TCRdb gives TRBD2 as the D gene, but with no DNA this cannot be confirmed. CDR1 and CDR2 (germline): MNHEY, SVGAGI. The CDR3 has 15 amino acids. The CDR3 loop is CASSSSGGLLREQFF.